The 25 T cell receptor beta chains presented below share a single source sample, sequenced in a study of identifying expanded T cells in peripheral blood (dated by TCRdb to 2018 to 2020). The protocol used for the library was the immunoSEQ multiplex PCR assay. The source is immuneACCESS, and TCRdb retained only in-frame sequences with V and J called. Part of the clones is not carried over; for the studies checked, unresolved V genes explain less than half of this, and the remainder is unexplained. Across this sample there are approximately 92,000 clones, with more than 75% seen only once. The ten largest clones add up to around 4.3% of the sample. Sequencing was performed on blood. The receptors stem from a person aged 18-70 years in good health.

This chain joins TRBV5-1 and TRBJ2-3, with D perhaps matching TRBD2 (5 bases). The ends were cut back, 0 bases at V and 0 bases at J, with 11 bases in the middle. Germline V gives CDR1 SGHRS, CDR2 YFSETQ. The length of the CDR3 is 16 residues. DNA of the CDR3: TGCGCCAGCAGCTTGGCCGAACGAGGGAGCACAGATACGCAGTATTTT. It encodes CASSLAERGSTDTQYF.

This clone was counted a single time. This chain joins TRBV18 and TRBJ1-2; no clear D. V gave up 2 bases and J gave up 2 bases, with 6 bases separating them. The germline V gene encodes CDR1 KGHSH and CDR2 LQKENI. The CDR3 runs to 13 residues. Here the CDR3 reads CASSPERNYGYTF. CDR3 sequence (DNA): TGTGCCAGCTCACCAGAACGAAACTATGGCTACACCTTC.

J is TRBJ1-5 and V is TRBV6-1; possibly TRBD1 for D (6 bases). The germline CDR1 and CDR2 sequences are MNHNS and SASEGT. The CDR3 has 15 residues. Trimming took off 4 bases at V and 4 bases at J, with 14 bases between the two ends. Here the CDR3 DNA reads TGTGCCAGCAGTGGCAGGGTAGGGGGTAATCAGCCCCAGCATTTT. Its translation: CASSGRVGGNQPQHF.

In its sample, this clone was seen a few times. This chain's CDR3 is CASSLKSGDSKRGQYF. The DNA of the CDR3 is TGCGCCAGCAGCTTGAAGTCCGGGGACAGCAAGAGAGGCCAGTACTTC. V usage is TRBV5-1 and J usage is TRBJ2-5; 7 bases are a match to TRBD1. Germline-derived CDR1 and CDR2 are SGHRS and YFSETQ. The CDR3 totals 16 residues. Trimming removed 1 base from V and 10 bases from J; junction bases left unmatched: 16.

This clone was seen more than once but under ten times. Written as DNA, the CDR3 is TGTGCCAGCAGGTCCAGGGGGGGCTACACCTTC. Translation: CASRSRGGYTF. The rearrangement links TRBV2 to TRBJ1-2; 7 positions agree with TRBD1. The V segment lost 6 bases and the J segment 8 bases; nucleotides outside the gene matches: 3. CDR3 size: 11 residues. Germline V CDR1 and CDR2: SNHLY, FYNNEI.

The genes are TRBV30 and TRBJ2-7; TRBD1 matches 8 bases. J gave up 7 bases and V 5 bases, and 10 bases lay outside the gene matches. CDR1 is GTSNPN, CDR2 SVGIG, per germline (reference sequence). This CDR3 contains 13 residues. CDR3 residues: CAWSWTGIREQYF. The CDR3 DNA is TGTGCCTGGTCCTGGACAGGGATAAGGGAGCAGTACTTC.

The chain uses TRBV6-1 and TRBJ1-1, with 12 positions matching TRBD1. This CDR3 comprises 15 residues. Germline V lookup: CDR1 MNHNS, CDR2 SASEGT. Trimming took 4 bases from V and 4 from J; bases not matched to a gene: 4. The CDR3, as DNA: TGTGCCAGCAGTGCGGGACAGGGGGCCGCCACTGAAGCTTTCTTT. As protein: CASSAGQGAATEAFF.

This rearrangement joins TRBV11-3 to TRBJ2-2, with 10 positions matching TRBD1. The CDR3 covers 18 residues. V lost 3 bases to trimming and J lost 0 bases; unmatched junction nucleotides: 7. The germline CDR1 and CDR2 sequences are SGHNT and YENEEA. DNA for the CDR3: TGTGCCAGCAGCTTGGGGACAGGGGCGTCGACGAACACCGGGGAGCTGTTTTTT. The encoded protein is CASSLGTGASTNTGELFF. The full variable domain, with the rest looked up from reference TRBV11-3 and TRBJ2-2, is EAGVVQSPRYKIIEKKQPVAFWCNPISGHNTLYWYLQNLGQGPELLIRYENEEAVDDSQLPKDRFSAERLKGVDSTLKIQPAELGDSAVYLCASSLGTGASTNTGELFFGEGSRLTVL.

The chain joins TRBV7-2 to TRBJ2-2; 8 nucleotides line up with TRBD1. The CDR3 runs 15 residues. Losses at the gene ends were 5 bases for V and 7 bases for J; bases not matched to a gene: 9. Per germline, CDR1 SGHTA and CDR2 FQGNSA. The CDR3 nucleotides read TGTGCCAGCAGCCCGCCGGGACAGGCAGTCGGGGAGCTGTTTTTT. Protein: CASSPPGQAVGELFF.

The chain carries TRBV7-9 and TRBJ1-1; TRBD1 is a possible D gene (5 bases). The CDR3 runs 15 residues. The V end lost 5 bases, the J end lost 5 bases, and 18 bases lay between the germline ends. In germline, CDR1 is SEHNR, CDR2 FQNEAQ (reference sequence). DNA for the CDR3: TGTGCCAGCAGCCCAAACGGGGGGGGGTTTACTGAAGCTTTCTTT. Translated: CASSPNGGGFTEAFF.

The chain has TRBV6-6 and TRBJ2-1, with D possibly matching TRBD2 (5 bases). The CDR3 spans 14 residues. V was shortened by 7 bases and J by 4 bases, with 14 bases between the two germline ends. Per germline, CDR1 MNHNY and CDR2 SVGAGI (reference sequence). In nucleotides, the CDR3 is TGTGCCAGCACTCGGGAAGGGCGGTACAATGAGCAGTTCTTC. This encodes CASTREGRYNEQFF.

CDR3 amino acids: CASSQRNPGYDYGYTF. CDR3 DNA: TGTGCCAGCAGCCAACGAAATCCAGGGTATGACTATGGCTACACCTTC. The J gene is TRBJ1-2, the V gene TRBV11-2; a weak D match, TRBD1 (5 bases). CDR1 is SGHAT and CDR2 is FQNNGV in the germline V gene. Trimming left V 5 bases short and J 3 bases short, with 19 bases between. This CDR3 has 16 amino acids.

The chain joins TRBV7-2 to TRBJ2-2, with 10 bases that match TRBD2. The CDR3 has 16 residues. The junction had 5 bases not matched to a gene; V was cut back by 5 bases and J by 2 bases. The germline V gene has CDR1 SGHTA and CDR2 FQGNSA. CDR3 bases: TGTGCCAGCAGCCTGGAGCGGGGGGGCAACACCGGGGAGCTGTTTTTT. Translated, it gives CASSLERGGNTGELFF.

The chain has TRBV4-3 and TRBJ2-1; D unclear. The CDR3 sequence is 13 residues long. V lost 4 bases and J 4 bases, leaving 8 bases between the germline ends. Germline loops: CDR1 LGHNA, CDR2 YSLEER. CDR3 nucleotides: TGCGCCAGCAGCCGGGGTATGTACAATGAGCAGTTCTTC. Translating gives CASSRGMYNEQFF.

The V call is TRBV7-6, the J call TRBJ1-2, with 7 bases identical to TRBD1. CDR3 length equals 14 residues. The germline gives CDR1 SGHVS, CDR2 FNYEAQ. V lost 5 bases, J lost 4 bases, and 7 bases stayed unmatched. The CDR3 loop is CASSPGGSGYGYTF. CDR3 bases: TGTGCCAGCAGCCCAGGGGGTTCAGGCTATGGCTACACCTTC.

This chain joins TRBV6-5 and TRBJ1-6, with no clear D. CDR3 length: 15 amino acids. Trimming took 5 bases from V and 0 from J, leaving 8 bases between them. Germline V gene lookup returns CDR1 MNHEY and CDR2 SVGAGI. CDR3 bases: TGTGCCAGCAGTCGTGACCTCTCCTATAATTCACCCCTCCACTTT. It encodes CASSRDLSYNSPLHF.

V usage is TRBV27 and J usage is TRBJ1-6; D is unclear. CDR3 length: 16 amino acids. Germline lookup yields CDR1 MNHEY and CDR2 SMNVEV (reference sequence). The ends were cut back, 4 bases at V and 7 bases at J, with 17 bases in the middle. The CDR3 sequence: CASSSPRTDLNSPLHF. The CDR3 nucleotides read TGTGCCAGCAGTTCCCCTCGGACGGACCTAAATTCACCCCTCCACTTT.

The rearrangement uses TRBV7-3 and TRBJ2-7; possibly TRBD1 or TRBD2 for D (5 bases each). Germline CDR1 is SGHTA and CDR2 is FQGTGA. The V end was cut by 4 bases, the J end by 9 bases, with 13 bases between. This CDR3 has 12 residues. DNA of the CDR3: TGTGCCAGCAGCTCCGTTGGGGGATGGCAGTACTTC. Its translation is CASSSVGGWQYF.

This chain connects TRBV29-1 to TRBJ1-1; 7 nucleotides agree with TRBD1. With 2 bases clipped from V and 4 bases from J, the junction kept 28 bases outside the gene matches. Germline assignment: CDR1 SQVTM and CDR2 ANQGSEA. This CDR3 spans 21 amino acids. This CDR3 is CSVEKLIFWTGIQRSVTEAFF. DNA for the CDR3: TGCAGCGTTGAAAAGCTAATATTTTGGACAGGCATACAGCGATCGGTCACTGAAGCTTTCTTT.

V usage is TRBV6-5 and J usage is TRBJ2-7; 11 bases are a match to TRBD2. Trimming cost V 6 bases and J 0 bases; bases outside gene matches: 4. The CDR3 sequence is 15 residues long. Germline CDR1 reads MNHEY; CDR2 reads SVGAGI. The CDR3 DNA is TGTGCCAGCAGGACTAGCGGGACTCTCTCCTACGAGCAGTACTTC. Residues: CASRTSGTLSYEQYF.

CDR3 coding DNA: TGTGCCAGCAGTGACGAGTACAATGAGCAGTTCTTC. Amino acid sequence: CASSDEYNEQFF. The chain has TRBV2 and TRBJ2-1; D is unclear. V lost 3 bases, J lost 4 bases, and 4 bases lay in between. The germline CDR1 and CDR2 sequences are SNHLY and FYNNEI. This CDR3 region has 12 residues.

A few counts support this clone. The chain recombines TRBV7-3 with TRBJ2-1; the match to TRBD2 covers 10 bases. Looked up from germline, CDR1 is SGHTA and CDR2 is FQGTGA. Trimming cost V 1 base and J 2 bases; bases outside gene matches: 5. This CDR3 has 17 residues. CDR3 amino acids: CASSLNSGGPPYNEQFF. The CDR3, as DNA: TGTGCCAGCAGCTTAAATAGCGGGGGGCCTCCCTACAATGAGCAGTTCTTC.

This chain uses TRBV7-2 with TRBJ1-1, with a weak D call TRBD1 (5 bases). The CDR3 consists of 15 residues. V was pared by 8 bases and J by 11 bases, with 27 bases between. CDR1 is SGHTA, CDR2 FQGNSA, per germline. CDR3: CASSPPGGGPMRAFF. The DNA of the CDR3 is TGTGCCAGCTCCCCACCGGGGGGAGGGCCCATGAGGGCTTTCTTT. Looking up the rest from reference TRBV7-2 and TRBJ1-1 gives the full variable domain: GAGVSQSPSNKVTEKGKDVELRCDPISGHTALYWYRQSLGQGLEFLIYFQGNSAPDKSGLPSDRFSAERTGGSVSTLTIQRTQQEDSAVYLCASSPPGGGPMRAFFGQGTRLTVV.

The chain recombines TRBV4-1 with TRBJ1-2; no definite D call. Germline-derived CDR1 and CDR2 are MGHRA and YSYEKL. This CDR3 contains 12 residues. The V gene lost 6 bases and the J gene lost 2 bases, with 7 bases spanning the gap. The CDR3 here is CASRAYNYGYTF. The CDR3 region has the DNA TGCGCCAGCAGGGCCTACAACTATGGCTACACCTTC.

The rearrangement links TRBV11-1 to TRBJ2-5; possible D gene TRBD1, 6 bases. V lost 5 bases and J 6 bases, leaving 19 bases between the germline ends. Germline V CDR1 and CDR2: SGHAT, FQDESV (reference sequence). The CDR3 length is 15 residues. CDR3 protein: CASSPPYSGVKTQYF. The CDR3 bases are TGTGCCAGCAGCCCCCCGTACTCAGGGGTAAAGACCCAGTACTTC.